This TCR beta chain was documented in a study of T cells after somatic rescue of genetic block. Measured with immunoSEQ multiplex PCR; TCRdb has only the in-frame clones, and not every one. The sample lists about 88,000 clones, 70% to 90% occurring once. After removal of 0 bases from V and 4 bases from J, the junction contained 9 bases not matched to a gene. Germline V CDR1 and CDR2: MNHNS, SASEGT. CDR3 length equals 17 residues. The origin of this receptor is a woman between 18 and 30 years old. Sequenced input: peripheral blood mononuclear cells (PBMCs). The rearrangement uses TRBV6-1 and TRBJ2-3, with 8 nucleotides matching TRBD1. The CDR3 region has the DNA TGTGCCAGCAGTGAAGCCCGGGCAGGGGGCGAAGCAGATACGCAGTATTTT. The encoded protein is CASSEARAGGEADTQYF.